This TCR beta chain comes out of a study of OX40 agonist ivuxolimab in advanced cancers. Sequenced by immunoSEQ multiplex PCR; TCRdb stores in-frame clones only, minus some. The sample includes tens of thousands of clones, around nine tenths of them seen just once. V was cut by 5 bases and J by 4 bases, with 21 bases left in between. CDR3 length: 16 residues. Germline assignment: CDR1 SGHNT and CDR2 YYREEE (reference sequence). The clonotype was recovered from an adult with an advanced solid tumor such as melanoma, head and neck, liver or kidney cancer. This chain links TRBV5-4 with TRBJ1-2, with D possibly being TRBD1 (5 bases). The sample was CD4+ or CD8+ T cells sorted from blood, taken in a trial of the OX40 agonist ivuxolimab. The CDR3 spells CASSRGTEPGSYGYTF. The CDR3 DNA reads as TGTGCCAGCAGTCGGGGCACGGAACCGGGGAGCTATGGCTACACCTTC.